A single sample is the source of the 14 T cell receptor beta chains below, sequenced in a study of blood T cell repertoires in COVID-19. Profiled with immunoSEQ multiplex PCR; TCRdb holds only in-frame clones, not every one. Of around 40,000 clones detected, approximately 91% appear once; the ten largest clones hold approximately 6%. The sequencing input was peripheral blood. Receptors originate from a woman older than 75 with acute or convalescent COVID-19.

V gene TRBV19 combines with J gene TRBJ1-1, with D unclear. With 5 bases removed from V and 1 base from J, the gap between germline ends came to 8 bases. Germline V gene data show CDR1 as LNHDA and CDR2 as SQIVND (reference sequence). The CDR3 is made up of 13 amino acids. The CDR3, as DNA: TGTGCCAGTAGTCGACACGGGAACACTGAAGCTTTCTTT. This sequence encodes CASSRHGNTEAFF.

This clone occurred once. The J gene is TRBJ2-5, the V gene TRBV27, with D perhaps TRBD1 (6 bases). The germline CDR1 and CDR2 sequences are MNHEY and SMNVEV (reference sequence). V gave up 5 bases and J gave up 1 base, with 14 bases separating them. The CDR3 is 15 amino acids. The CDR3 coding sequence is TGTGCCAGCAGTCCCGGACAGATCGGCCAAGAGACCCAGTACTTC. Its translation: CASSPGQIGQETQYF.

As DNA, the CDR3 is TGCGCCAGCAGCCAAGAGGGAGGGCTTGCCTACGAGCAGTACTTC. It yields the protein CASSQEGGLAYEQYF. The rearrangement joins TRBV4-3 to TRBJ2-7; the match to TRBD2 covers 7 bases. This CDR3 has 15 residues. After removal of 0 bases from V and 2 bases from J, the junction contained 4 bases not matched to a gene. The germline V gene encodes CDR1 LGHNA and CDR2 YSLEER.

The chain combines TRBV2 with TRBJ2-1; maybe TRBD1 (6 bases). The V gene lost 7 bases and the J gene lost 0 bases, with 16 bases spanning the gap. Germline values: CDR1 SNHLY, CDR2 FYNNEI. This CDR3 spans 16 amino acids. This CDR3 is CASTTTGDISYNEQFF. CDR3 nucleotide sequence: TGTGCCAGCACTACGACAGGTGACATCTCCTACAATGAGCAGTTCTTC.

The chain combines TRBV3-1 (or the pseudogene TRBV3-2) with TRBJ1-2; TRBD1 agrees at 9 bases. This CDR3 is 15 amino acids long. V trimming: 3 bases; J trimming: 8 bases; junction bases outside the gene matches: 10. Germline CDR1 reads LGHDT; CDR2 reads YNNKEL (reference sequence). CDR3 region: CASSQLTGQGVGYTF. For the CDR3, the DNA is TGTGCCAGCAGCCAGTTGACGGGACAGGGTGTCGGCTACACCTTC.

This sequence joins TRBV4-3 and TRBJ1-3, with a possible D match to TRBD1 (6 bases). Germline loops: CDR1 LGHNA, CDR2 YSLEER. This CDR3 region has 16 residues. Trimming cost V 1 base and J 1 base, with 11 bases left between them. CDR3: CASSQATGRSGNTIYF. DNA for the CDR3: TGCGCCAGCAGCCAAGCAACAGGGCGGTCTGGAAACACCATATATTTT.

The gene calls are TRBV6-2 or TRBV6-3 and TRBJ1-2; 9 positions agree with TRBD1. The CDR3 covers 17 residues. With V trimmed by 3 bases and J by 8 bases, 16 bases remained unmatched. Germline CDR1 is MNHEY and CDR2 is SVGEGT. The CDR3 here is CASSYHRDRVVVGGYTF. The CDR3 nucleotides read TGTGCCAGCAGTTATCACCGGGACAGGGTAGTGGTTGGAGGCTACACCTTC.

Here the CDR3 DNA reads TGTGCCAGCCTTAGTCGGCAGGGGTATAATTCACCCCTCCACTTT. It specifies CASLSRQGYNSPLHF. The gene calls are TRBV28 and TRBJ1-6, with D maybe TRBD1 (6 bases). This CDR3 has 15 residues. Trimming stripped 8 bases from V and 4 bases from J, with 15 bases between. The germline V gene encodes CDR1 MDHEN and CDR2 SYDVKM.

V and J are TRBV5-1 and TRBJ1-4; 7 nucleotides line up with TRBD1. The V gene's germline CDR1 is SGHRS and CDR2 YFSETQ. CDR3 size: 15 residues. J was trimmed by 8 bases and V by 3 bases; bases with no gene match: 10. CDR3 DNA: TGCGCCAGCAGCTGGCAGGGGGGCCCGGGGGAAAAACTGTTTTTT. Protein: CASSWQGGPGEKLFF. Supplemented by reference TRBV5-1 and TRBJ1-4, the full variable domain reads KAGVTQTPRYLIKTRGQQVTLSCSPISGHRSVSWYQQTPGQGLQFLFEYFSETQRNKGNFPGRFSGRQFSNSRSEMNVSTLELGDSALYLCASSWQGGPGEKLFFGSGTQLSVL.

The chain recombines TRBV5-1 with TRBJ2-3; D perhaps matches TRBD1 (5 bases). The V and J ends lost 2 bases and 1 base respectively, with 5 bases between them. CDR1 is SGHRS and CDR2 is YFSETQ in the germline V gene. The CDR3 covers 13 residues. The CDR3 here is CASSLQGTDTQYF. In DNA, the CDR3 is TGCGCCAGCAGCTTACAGGGCACAGATACGCAGTATTTT.

This chain uses TRBV29-1 with TRBJ2-3; 10 positions match TRBD2. Looked up from germline, CDR1 is SQVTM and CDR2 is ANQGSEA. The ends lost 5 bases at V and 4 bases at J; junction bases unmatched: 9. This CDR3 has 15 amino acids. The CDR3 sequence: CSVSGGAEGADTQYF. CDR3 DNA: TGCAGCGTTAGCGGGGGGGCCGAGGGCGCAGATACGCAGTATTTT.

The genes are TRBV5-1 and TRBJ2-2; D is undetermined. This CDR3 has 13 amino acids. V lost 0 bases and J 4 bases, leaving 4 bases between the germline ends. Germline loops: CDR1 SGHRS, CDR2 YFSETQ. CDR3 residues: CASSLGATGELFF. Here the CDR3 DNA reads TGCGCCAGCAGCTTGGGGGCCACCGGGGAGCTGTTTTTT.

The chain employs TRBV7-9 and TRBJ2-7; TRBD1 matches 11 bases. Looked up from germline, CDR1 is SEHNR and CDR2 is FQNEAQ (reference sequence). This CDR3 is 14 amino acids long. The V and J ends lost 2 bases and 6 bases, in that order; junction bases with no gene match: 3. Here the CDR3 reads CASSLIGTGGEQYF. The DNA for the CDR3 is TGTGCCAGCAGCTTAATAGGGACAGGGGGCGAGCAGTACTTC.

The chain couples TRBV7-2 to TRBJ1-2; TRBD1 aligns across 7 bases. The CDR3 consists of 13 residues. The V and J ends lost 4 bases and 3 bases, in that order; junction bases with no gene match: 2. The germline V gene has CDR1 SGHTA and CDR2 FQGNSA. CDR3 coding DNA: TGTGCCAGCAGCTACGGGACAGACTATGGCTACACCTTC. Amino acids: CASSYGTDYGYTF.